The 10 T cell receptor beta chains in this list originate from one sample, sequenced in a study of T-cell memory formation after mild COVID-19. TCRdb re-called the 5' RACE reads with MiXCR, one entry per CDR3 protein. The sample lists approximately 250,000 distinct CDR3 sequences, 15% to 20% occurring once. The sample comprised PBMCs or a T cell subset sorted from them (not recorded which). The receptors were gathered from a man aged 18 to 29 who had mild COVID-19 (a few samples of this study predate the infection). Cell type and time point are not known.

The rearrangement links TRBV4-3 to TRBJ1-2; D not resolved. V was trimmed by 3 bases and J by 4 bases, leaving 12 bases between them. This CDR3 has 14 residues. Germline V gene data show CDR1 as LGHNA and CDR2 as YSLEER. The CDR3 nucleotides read TGCGCCAGCAGCCAGGTTACAAACGGCTATGGCTACACCTTC. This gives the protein CASSQVTNGYGYTF.

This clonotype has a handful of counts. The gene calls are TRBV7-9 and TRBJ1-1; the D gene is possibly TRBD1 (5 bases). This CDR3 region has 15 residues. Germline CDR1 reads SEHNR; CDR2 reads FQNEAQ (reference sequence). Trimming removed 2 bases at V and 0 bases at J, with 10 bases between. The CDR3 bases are TGTGCCAGCAGCTTATTAACAGGCATGAACACTGAAGCTTTCTTT. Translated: CASSLLTGMNTEAFF.

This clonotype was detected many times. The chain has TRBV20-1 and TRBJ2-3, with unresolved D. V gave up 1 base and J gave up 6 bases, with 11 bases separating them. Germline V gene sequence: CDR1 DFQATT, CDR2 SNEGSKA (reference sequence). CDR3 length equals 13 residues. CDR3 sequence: CSARVAPLDTQYF. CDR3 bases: TGCAGTGCTAGAGTGGCTCCGTTGGATACGCAGTATTTT.

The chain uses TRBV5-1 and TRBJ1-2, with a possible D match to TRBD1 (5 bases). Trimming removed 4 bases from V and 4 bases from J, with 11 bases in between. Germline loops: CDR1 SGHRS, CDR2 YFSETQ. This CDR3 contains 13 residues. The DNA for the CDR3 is TGCGCCAGCAGCGTTGACAGCAGCTATGGCTACACCTTC. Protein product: CASSVDSSYGYTF.

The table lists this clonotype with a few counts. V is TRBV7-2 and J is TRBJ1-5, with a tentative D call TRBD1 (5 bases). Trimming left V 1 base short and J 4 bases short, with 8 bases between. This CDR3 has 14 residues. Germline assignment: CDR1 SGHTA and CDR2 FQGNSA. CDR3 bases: TGTGCCAGCAGCTTAGTGTGGGGGAATCAGCCCCAGCATTTT. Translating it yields CASSLVWGNQPQHF.

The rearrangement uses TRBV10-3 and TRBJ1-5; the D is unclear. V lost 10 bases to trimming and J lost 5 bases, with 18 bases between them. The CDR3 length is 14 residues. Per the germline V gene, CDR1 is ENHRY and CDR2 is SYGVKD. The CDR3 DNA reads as TGTGCCACCGGACCCTCGGGAATTCATCAGCCCCAGCATTTT. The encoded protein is CATGPSGIHQPQHF.

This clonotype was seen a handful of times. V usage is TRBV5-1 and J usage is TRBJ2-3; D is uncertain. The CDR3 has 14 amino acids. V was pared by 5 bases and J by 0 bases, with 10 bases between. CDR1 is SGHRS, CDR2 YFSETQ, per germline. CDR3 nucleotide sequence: TGCGCCAGCAGAGCTGCGCAAAGCACAGATACGCAGTATTTT. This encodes CASRAAQSTDTQYF.

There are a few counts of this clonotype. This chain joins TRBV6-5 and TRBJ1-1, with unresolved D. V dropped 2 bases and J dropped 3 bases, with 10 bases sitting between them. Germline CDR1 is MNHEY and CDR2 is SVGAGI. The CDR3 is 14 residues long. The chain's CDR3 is CASSYARWDTEAFF. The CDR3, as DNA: TGTGCCAGCAGTTACGCCCGGTGGGACACTGAAGCTTTCTTT.

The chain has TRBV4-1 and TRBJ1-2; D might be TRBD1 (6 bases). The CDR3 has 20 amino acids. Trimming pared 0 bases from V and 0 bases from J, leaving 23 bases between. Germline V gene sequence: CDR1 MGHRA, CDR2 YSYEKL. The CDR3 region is CASSQDIFIHRTEANYGYTF. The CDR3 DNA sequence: TGCGCCAGCAGCCAAGATATATTTATCCACCGGACAGAAGCTAACTATGGCTACACCTTC.

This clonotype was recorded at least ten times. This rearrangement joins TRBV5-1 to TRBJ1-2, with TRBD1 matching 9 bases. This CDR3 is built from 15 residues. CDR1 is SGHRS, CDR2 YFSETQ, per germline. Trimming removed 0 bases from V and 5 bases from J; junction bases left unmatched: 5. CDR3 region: CASSLEQGAGYGYTF. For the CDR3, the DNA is TGCGCCAGCAGCTTGGAACAGGGGGCCGGTTATGGCTACACCTTC.